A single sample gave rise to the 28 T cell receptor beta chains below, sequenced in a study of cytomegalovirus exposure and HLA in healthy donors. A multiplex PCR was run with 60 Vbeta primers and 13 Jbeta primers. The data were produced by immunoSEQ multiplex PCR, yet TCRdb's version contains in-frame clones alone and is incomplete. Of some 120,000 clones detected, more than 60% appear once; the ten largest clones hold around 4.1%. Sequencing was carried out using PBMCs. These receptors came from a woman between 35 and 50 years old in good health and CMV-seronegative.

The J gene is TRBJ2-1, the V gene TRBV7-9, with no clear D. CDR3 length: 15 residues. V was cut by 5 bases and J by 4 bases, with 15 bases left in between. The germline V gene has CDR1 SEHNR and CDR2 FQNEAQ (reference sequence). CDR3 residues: CASSPSLAPYNEQFF. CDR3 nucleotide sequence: TGTGCCAGCAGCCCCTCCTTGGCCCCATACAATGAGCAGTTCTTC.

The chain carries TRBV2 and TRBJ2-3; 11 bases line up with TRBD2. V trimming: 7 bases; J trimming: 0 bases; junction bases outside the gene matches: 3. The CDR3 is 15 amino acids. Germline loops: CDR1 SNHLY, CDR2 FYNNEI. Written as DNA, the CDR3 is TGTGCCAGCAAAAGGACTAGCGGGAGCACAGATACGCAGTATTTT. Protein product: CASKRTSGSTDTQYF.

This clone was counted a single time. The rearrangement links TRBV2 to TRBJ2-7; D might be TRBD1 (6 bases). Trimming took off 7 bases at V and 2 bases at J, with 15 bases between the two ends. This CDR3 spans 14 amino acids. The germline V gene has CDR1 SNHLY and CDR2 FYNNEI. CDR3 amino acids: CASTGWDTAYEQYF. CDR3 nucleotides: TGTGCCAGCACCGGATGGGACACAGCCTACGAGCAGTACTTC.

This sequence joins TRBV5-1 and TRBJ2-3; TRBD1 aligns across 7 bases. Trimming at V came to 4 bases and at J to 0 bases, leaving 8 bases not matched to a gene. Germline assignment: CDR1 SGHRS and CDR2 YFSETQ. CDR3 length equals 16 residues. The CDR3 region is CASSRLGQISTDTQYF. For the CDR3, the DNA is TGCGCCAGCAGCCGCCTGGGACAGATCAGCACAGATACGCAGTATTTT.

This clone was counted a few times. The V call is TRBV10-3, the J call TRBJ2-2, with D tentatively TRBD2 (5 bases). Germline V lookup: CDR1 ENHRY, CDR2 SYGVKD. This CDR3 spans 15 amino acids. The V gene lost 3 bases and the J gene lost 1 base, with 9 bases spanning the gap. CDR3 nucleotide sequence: TGTGCCATCAGTGACAGGACTTTGAACACCGGGGAGCTGTTTTTT. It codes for CAISDRTLNTGELFF.

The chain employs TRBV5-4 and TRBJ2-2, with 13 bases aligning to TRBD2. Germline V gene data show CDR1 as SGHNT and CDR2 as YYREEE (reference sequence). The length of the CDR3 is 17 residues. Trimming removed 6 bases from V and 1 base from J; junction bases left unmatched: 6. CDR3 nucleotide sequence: TGTGCCAGCACCCAACTAGCGGGGGGGATGAACACCGGGGAGCTGTTTTTT. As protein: CASTQLAGGMNTGELFF.

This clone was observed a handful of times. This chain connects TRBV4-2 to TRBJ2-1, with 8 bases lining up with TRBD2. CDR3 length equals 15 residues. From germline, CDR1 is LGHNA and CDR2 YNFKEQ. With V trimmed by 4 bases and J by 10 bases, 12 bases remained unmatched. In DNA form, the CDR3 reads TGTGCCAGCAGCCCTACTAGCGGAGTCTGGGGAGAGCAGTTCTTC. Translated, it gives CASSPTSGVWGEQFF.

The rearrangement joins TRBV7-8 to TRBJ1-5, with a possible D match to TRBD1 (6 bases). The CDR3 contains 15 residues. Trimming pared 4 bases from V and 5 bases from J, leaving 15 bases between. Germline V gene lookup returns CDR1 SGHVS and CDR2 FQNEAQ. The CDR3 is CASSYETGLHQPQHF. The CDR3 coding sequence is TGTGCCAGCAGCTATGAGACAGGTTTGCATCAGCCCCAGCATTTT. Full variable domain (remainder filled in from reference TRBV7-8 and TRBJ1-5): GAGVSQSPRYKVAKRGQDVALRCDPISGHVSLFWYQQALGQGPEFLTYFQNEAQLDKSGLPSDRFFAERPEGSVSTLKIQRTQQEDSAVYLCASSYETGLHQPQHFGDGTRLSIL.

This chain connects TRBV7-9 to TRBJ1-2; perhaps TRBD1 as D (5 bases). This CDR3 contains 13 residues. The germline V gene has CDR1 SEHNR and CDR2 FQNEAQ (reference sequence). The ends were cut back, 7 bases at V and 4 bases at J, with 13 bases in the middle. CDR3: CASTLQGIYGYTF. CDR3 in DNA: TGTGCCAGCACTCTCCAGGGAATCTATGGCTACACCTTC.

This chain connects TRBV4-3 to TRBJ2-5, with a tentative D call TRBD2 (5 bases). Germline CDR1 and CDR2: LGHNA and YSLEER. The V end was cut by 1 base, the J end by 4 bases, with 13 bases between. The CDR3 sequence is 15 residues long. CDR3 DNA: TGCGCCAGCAGCCAAGCAAAGTCTCGGGGAGAGACCCAGTACTTC. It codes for CASSQAKSRGETQYF.

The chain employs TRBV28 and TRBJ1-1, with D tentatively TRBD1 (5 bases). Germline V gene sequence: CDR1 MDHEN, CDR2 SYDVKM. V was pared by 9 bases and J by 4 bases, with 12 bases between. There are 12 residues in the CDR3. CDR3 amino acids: CASCVGGTEAFF. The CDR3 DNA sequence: TGTGCCAGTTGCGTGGGGGGCACTGAAGCTTTCTTT.

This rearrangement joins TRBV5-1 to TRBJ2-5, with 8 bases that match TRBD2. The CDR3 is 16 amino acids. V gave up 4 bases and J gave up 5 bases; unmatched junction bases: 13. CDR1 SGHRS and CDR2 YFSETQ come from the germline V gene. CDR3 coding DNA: TGCGCCAGCAGCCGGTCGGGGCGGGGGGCTCCGGAGACCCAGTACTTC. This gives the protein CASSRSGRGAPETQYF. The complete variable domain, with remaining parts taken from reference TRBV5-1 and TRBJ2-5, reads KAGVTQTPRYLIKTRGQQVTLSCSPISGHRSVSWYQQTPGQGLQFLFEYFSETQRNKGNFPGRFSGRQFSNSRSEMNVSTLELGDSALYLCASSRSGRGAPETQYFGPGTRLLVL.

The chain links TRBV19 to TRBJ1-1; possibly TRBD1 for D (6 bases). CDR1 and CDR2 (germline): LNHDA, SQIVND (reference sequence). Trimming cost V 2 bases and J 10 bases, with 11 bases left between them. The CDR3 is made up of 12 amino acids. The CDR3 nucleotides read TGTGCCAGTAGTATAAAAAAAGGGGGAGCTTTCTTT. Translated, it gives CASSIKKGGAFF.

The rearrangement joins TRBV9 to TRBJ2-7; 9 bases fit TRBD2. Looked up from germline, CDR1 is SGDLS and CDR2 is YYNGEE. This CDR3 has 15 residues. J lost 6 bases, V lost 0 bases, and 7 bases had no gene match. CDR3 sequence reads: CASSVESSGGGEQYF. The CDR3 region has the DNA TGTGCCAGCAGCGTAGAAAGTAGCGGGGGAGGCGAGCAGTACTTC.

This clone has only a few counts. This CDR3 is CSVEPDSSTDTQYF. For the CDR3, the DNA is TGCAGCGTTGAACCGGACAGTAGCACAGATACGCAGTATTTT. The chain carries TRBV29-1 and TRBJ2-3; D may be TRBD1 (6 bases). Germline-derived CDR1 and CDR2 are SQVTM and ANQGSEA. This CDR3 has 14 residues. The V gene lost 2 bases and the J gene lost 0 bases, with 9 bases spanning the gap.

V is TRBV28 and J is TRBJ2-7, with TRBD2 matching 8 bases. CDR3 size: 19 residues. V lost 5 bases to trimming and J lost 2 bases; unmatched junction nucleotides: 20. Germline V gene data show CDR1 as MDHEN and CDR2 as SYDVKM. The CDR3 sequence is CASSHQGGRPLGSPYEQYF. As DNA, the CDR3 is TGTGCCAGCAGTCACCAGGGCGGGAGGCCCTTGGGATCTCCCTACGAGCAGTACTTC.

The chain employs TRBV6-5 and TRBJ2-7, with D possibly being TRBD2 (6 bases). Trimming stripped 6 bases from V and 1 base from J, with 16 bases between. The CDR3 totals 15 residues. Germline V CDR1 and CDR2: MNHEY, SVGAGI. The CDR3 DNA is TGTGCCAGCAGCCCGGGACTTAGGTTATCCTACGAGCAGTACTTC. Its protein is CASSPGLRLSYEQYF.

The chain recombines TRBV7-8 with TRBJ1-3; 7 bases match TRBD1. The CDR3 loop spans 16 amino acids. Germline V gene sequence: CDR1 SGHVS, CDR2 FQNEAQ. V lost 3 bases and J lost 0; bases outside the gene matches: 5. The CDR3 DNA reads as TGTGCCAGCAGCTTGAGACAGGGTGGCTCTGGAAACACCATATATTTT. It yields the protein CASSLRQGGSGNTIYF.

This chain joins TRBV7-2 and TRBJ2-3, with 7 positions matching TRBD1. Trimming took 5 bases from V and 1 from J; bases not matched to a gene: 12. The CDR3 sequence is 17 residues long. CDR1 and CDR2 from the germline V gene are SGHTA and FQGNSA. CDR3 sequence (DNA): TGTGCCAGCAGCCCACTCACGACAGGGTCTGGCACAGATACGCAGTATTTT. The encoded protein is CASSPLTTGSGTDTQYF.

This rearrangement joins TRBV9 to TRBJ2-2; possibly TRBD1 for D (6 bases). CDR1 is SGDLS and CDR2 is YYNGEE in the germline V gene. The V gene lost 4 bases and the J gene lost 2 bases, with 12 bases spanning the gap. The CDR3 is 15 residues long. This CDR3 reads CASSQTGANTGELFF. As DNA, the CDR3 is TGTGCCAGCAGCCAGACAGGAGCCAACACCGGGGAGCTGTTTTTT.

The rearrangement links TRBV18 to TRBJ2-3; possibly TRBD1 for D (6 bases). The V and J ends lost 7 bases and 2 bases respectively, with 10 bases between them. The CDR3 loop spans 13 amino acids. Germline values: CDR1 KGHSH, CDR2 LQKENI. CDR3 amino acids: CASCGGLTDTQYF. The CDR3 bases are TGTGCCAGCTGTGGGGGCCTCACAGATACGCAGTATTTT.

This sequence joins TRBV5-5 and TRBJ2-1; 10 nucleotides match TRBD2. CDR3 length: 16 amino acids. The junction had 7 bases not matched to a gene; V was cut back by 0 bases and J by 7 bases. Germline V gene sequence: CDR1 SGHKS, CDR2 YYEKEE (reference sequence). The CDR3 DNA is TGTGCCAGCAGCTTGGCCCCGGCTAGCGGGAGTAATGAGCAGTTCTTC. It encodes CASSLAPASGSNEQFF.

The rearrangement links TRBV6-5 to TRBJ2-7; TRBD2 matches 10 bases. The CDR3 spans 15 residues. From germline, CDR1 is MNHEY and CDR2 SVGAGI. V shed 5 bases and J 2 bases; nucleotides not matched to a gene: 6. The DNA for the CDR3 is TGTGCCAGCAGTCTAGCGGGGGCCGTCCCCTACGAGCAGTACTTC. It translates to CASSLAGAVPYEQYF.

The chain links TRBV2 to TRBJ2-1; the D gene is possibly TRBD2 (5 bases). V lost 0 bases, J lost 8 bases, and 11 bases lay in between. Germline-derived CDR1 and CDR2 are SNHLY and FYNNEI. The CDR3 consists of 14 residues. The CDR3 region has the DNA TGTGCCAGCAGTGAAGCGCGGGCGTCCGATGAGCAGTTCTTC. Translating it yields CASSEARASDEQFF.

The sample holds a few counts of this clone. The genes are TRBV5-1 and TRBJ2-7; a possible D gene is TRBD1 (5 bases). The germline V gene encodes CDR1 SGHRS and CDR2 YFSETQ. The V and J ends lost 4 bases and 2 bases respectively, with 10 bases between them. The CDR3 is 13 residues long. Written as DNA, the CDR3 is TGCGCCAGCAGCCTGGACACAGCCTACGAGCAGTACTTC. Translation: CASSLDTAYEQYF.

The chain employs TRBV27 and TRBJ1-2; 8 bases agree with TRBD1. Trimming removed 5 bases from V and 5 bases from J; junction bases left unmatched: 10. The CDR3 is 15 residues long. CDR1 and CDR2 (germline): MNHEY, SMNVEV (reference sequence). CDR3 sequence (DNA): TGTGCCAGCAGTCCCATGGGGACAGGAAGTTATGGCTACACCTTC. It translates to CASSPMGTGSYGYTF.

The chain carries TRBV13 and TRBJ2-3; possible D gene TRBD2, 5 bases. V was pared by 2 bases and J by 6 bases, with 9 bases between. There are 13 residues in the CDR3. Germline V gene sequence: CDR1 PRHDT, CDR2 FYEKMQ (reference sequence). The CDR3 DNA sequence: TGTGCCAGCAGCTTAAGAGGGTCCGATACGCAGTATTTT. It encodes CASSLRGSDTQYF. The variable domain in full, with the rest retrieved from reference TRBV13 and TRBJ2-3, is AAGVIQSPRHLIKEKRETATLKCYPIPRHDTVYWYQQGPGQDPQFLISFYEKMQSDKGSIPDRFSAQQFSDYHSELNMSSLELGDSALYFCASSLRGSDTQYFGPGTRLTVL.

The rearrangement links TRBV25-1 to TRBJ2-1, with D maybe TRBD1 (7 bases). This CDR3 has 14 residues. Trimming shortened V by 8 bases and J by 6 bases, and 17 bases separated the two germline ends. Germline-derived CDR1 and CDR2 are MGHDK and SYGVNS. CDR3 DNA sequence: TGTGCCAGCGGTCAGGGGGGCCTTCCCAATGAGCAGTTCTTC. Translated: CASGQGGLPNEQFF.